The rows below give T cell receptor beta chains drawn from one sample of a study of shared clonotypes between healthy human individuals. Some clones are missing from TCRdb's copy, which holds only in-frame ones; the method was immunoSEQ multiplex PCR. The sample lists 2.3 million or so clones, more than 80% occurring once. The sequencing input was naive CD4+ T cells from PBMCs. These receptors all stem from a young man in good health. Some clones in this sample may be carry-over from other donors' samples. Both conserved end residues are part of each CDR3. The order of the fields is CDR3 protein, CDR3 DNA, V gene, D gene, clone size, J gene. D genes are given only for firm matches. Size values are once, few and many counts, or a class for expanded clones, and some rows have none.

CASRGRTGSSYEQYF | TGTGCCAGCAGGGGAAGGACCGGCAGCTCCTACGAGCAGTACTTC | TRBV7-9 | NA | NA | TRBJ2-7
CASTPVAGGNTEAFF | TGCGCCAGCACCCCGGTGGCGGGGGGGAACACTGAAGCTTTCTTT | TRBV5-1 | NA | NA | TRBJ1-1
CASSQFLGQGGNEQYF | TGTGCCAGCAGCCAATTCCTGGGACAGGGAGGAAACGAGCAGTACTTC | TRBV4-2 | TRBD1 | once | TRBJ2-7
CASSRGLAGASYEQYF | TGTGCCAGTAGTAGGGGACTAGCGGGGGCATCCTACGAGCAGTACTTC | TRBV19 | TRBD2 | NA | TRBJ2-7
CASSMIRSRPDEKLFF | TGTGCCAGTAGTATGATTCGAAGTCGCCCGGATGAAAAACTGTTTTTT | TRBV19 | NA | NA | TRBJ1-4
CASTGGSYNEQFF | TGTGCCAGTACAGGTGGGTCCTACAATGAGCAGTTCTTC | TRBV2 | NA | NA | TRBJ2-1
CASSPQGTSGYEQYF | TGTGCCAGCAGCCCCCAAGGGACTAGCGGCTACGAGCAGTACTTC | TRBV11-2 | TRBD2 | NA | TRBJ2-7
CASRRSGISYEQYF | TGTGCCAGCAGACGTTCAGGGATTTCCTACGAGCAGTACTTC | TRBV28 | NA | NA | TRBJ2-7
CASREAGGLRNEQFF | TGTGCCAGCAGGGAAGCGGGAGGGCTGAGAAATGAGCAGTTCTTC | TRBV2 | TRBD2 | NA | TRBJ2-1
CASGSSGSNTQYF | TGTGCTAGTGGTTCCTCAGGGAGCAATACGCAGTATTTT | TRBV12-5 | NA | NA | TRBJ2-3
CASGSETKNTEAFF | TGTGCTAGTGGTTCCGAGACTAAGAACACTGAAGCTTTCTTT | TRBV12-5 | NA | NA | TRBJ1-1
CASSESSGRSYNEQFF | TGTGCCAGCAGCGAAAGTAGCGGGAGGAGCTACAATGAGCAGTTCTTC | TRBV7-2 | TRBD2 | NA | TRBJ2-1
CASSPRRDQPQHF | TGTGCCAGCAGTCCCAGGCGAGATCAGCCCCAGCATTTT | TRBV27 | NA | NA | TRBJ1-5
CASSFGDEQFF | TGTGCCAGCAGCTTTGGGGATGAGCAGTTCTTC | TRBV5-6 | NA | NA | TRBJ2-1
CASSVVEGTRSYEQYF | TGTGCCAGCAGCGTAGTTGAGGGGACCCGCTCCTACGAGCAGTACTTC | TRBV9 | NA | NA | TRBJ2-7
CASRGQGGYTEAFF | TGTGCCAGCAGGGGACAGGGAGGGTACACTGAAGCTTTCTTT | TRBV2 | TRBD1 | NA | TRBJ1-1
CASSLFRGDEQYF | TGTGCCAGCAGCTTGTTCCGGGGGGACGAGCAGTACTTC | TRBV5-4 | TRBD2 | NA | TRBJ2-7
CASSSGQSTGELFF | TGTGCCAGCAGTTCGGGACAAAGCACCGGGGAGCTGTTTTTT | TRBV2 | NA | NA | TRBJ2-2
CASSRFTGAPYEQYF | TGTGCCAGCAGCCGATTCACAGGAGCCCCCTACGAGCAGTACTTC | TRBV11-3 | NA | NA | TRBJ2-7
CASSPNAGFPYNEQFF | TGTGCCAGTAGCCCCAATGCGGGCTTCCCGTACAATGAGCAGTTCTTC | TRBV19 | NA | NA | TRBJ2-1
CASSFRLGQGYTF | TGTGCCAGCAGTTTTAGACTGGGACAGGGCTACACCTTC | TRBV27 | TRBD1 | NA | TRBJ1-2
CATQPGGGADGELFF | TGTGCCACCCAACCCGGCGGGGGGGCTGACGGGGAGCTGTTTTTT | TRBV28 | TRBD2 | NA | TRBJ2-2
CSVEDGGNTEAFF | TGCAGCGTTGAAGATGGCGGGAACACTGAAGCTTTCTTT | TRBV29-1 | NA | few | TRBJ1-1
CASSYYPGQGDNEQFF | TGTGCCAGCAGTTACTACCCGGGACAGGGGGACAATGAGCAGTTCTTC | TRBV6-5 | TRBD1 | NA | TRBJ2-1
CATSRDTLANQPQHF | TGTGCCACCAGCAGAGATACTTTAGCTAATCAGCCCCAGCATTTT | TRBV15 | NA | NA | TRBJ1-5
CASSKVEILAGREQFF | TGTGCCAGCAGCAAAGTAGAGATTCTAGCGGGACGTGAGCAGTTCTTC | TRBV21-1 | NA | once | TRBJ2-1
CASRPQGAPDTQYF | TGTGCCAGCAGACCACAGGGGGCCCCAGATACGCAGTATTTT | TRBV28 | TRBD1 | NA | TRBJ2-3
CASSSRWRGYNEQFF | TGTGCCAGCAGCTCCCGATGGCGAGGCTACAATGAGCAGTTCTTC | TRBV7-9 | NA | NA | TRBJ2-1
CASSFGAGRSDTQYF | TGTGCCAGCAGCTTCGGAGCGGGAAGGTCAGATACGCAGTATTTT | TRBV5-4 | TRBD2 | NA | TRBJ2-3
CASSQQKTDTQYF | TGTGCCAGCAGTCAACAGAAGACAGATACGCAGTATTTT | TRBV28 | NA | NA | TRBJ2-3
CASSLGQLNTEAFF | TGTGCCAGCTCCCTGGGACAGTTGAACACTGAAGCTTTCTTT | TRBV18 | TRBD1 | NA | TRBJ1-1
CASSVGLTAEQYF | TGTGCCAGCAGCGTAGGTTTGACTGCCGAGCAGTACTTC | TRBV9 | NA | NA | TRBJ2-7
CASSLVGLGNTIYF | TGTGCCAGCAGCCTGGTAGGACTTGGAAACACCATATATTTT | TRBV6-6 | NA | NA | TRBJ1-3
CASSLYGTSGAQYF | TGTGCCAGCAGTTTATACGGGACTAGCGGTGCTCAGTACTTC | TRBV28 | TRBD2 | NA | TRBJ2-4
CASSYSGPRNTGELFF | TGTGCCAGCAGTTACTCCGGTCCCCGGAACACCGGGGAGCTGTTTTTT | TRBV6-6 | NA | NA | TRBJ2-2
CSVEGSSKPQYF | TGCAGCGTTGAAGGGAGCTCTAAGCCCCAGTACTTC | TRBV29-1 | NA | NA | TRBJ2-5
CASSVATGEKVGELFF | TGTGCCAGCAGCGTTGCGACAGGCGAGAAGGTCGGGGAGCTGTTTTTT | TRBV9 | NA | NA | TRBJ2-2
CAISETYRGTEAFF | TGTGCCATCAGTGAGACCTATAGGGGCACTGAAGCTTTCTTT | TRBV10-3 | NA | few | TRBJ1-1
CASSLSLQGQPQHF | TGTGCCAGCTCACTGAGTCTCCAGGGGCAGCCCCAGCATTTT | TRBV18 | NA | NA | TRBJ1-5
CASSPDLFNEQFF | TGTGCCAGCTCGCCGGACCTGTTCAATGAGCAGTTCTTC | TRBV18 | NA | NA | TRBJ2-1
CASSVDSGSYNEQFF | TGTGCCAGCAGCGTAGACAGCGGGAGCTACAATGAGCAGTTCTTC | TRBV9 | TRBD2 | NA | TRBJ2-1
CASSVGTSTPTYNEQFF | TGTGCCAGCAGCGTTGGGACTAGTACACCAACCTACAATGAGCAGTTCTTC | TRBV9 | TRBD2 | NA | TRBJ2-1